This T cell receptor beta chain is drawn from a study of PD-L1 blockade in urothelial cancer. Study-wide context: Blood analysis occurred 3 weeks (second dose) and 6 weeks after treatment start. The study, taken as a whole, reports: Patients who had durable benefit saw their tumor-associated blood clones expand more at 3 weeks.

Stated time point: peripheral blood 6 weeks after treatment start. Every patient provided from 1 to 8 samples, collected pretreatment and on-treatment. Details on this clone: Its specificity is not known.

Data came from immunoSEQ multiplex PCR; TCRdb stores just in-frame clones and leaves some out. The sample yields 120,000 or so clones, about 83% seen once. The CDR3 totals 15 residues. The V end lost 0 bases, the J end lost 10 bases, and 13 bases lay between the germline ends. CDR1 is SEHNR, CDR2 FQNEAQ, per germline (reference sequence). The chain employs TRBV7-9 and TRBJ1-6; possible D gene TRBD1, 5 bases. The sequences come from PBMCs, collected around atezolizumab (anti-PD-L1) treatment. The receptor's source is a man in his fifties with urothelial cancer. In DNA, the CDR3 is TGTGCCAGCAGCTTAGCGGGAGAGGGGAGGTCACCCCTCCACTTT. Its translation: CASSLAGEGRSPLHF.